Presented here are 30 T cell receptor beta chains from one specimen sequenced in a study of cytomegalovirus exposure and HLA in healthy donors (dated by TCRdb to about 2017). The library was produced with the immunoSEQ multiplex PCR assay. For the multiplex PCR, a mixture combining 60 forward primers for TCR Vbeta segments and 13 reverse primers for TCR Jbeta segments was used. TCRdb took over this immuneACCESS table, retaining in-frame rearrangements with V and J assigned. Such tables are incomplete; in checked studies, under half of the missing clones stem from an unresolved V gene, and the remainder is unexplained. The sample table lists 90,000 to 120,000 clones, 82% of them with a count of one. The ten largest clonotypes hold 2% to 3% of the sample. The sequenced sample consisted of PBMCs. These receptors came from a man aged 25-40 years in good health and CMV-seropositive.

This clone was counted a few times. This chain connects TRBV19 to TRBJ2-2; D is unclear. Germline CDR1 is LNHDA and CDR2 is SQIVND (reference sequence). Between the trimmed V and J ends, which lost 7 bases and 6 bases, there was a span of 9 bases. The CDR3 is 12 residues long. CDR3 protein: CASMKLAGELFF. Written as DNA, the CDR3 is TGTGCCAGTATGAAACTGGCCGGGGAGCTGTTTTTT. The complete variable domain, with remaining parts taken from reference TRBV19 and TRBJ2-2, reads DGGITQSPKYLFRKEGQNVTLSCEQNLNHDAMYWYRQDPGQGLRLIYYSQIVNDFQKGDIAEGYSVSREKKESFPLTVTSAQKNPTAFYLCASMKLAGELFFGEGSRLTVL.

CDR3 region: CASSLKGAALFDYGYTF. The CDR3 DNA sequence: TGTGCCAGCAGCTTAAAAGGGGCAGCTCTCTTTGACTATGGCTACACCTTC. The chain is built from TRBV7-9 and TRBJ1-2, with D possibly TRBD1 on 5 matching bases. The CDR3 has 17 amino acids. Trimming took 2 bases from V and 3 from J, leaving 19 bases between them. Germline V gene data show CDR1 as SEHNR and CDR2 as FQNEAQ (reference sequence).

This rearrangement joins TRBV6-1 to TRBJ2-3, with 16 bases matching TRBD2. J gave up 4 bases and V 5 bases, and 9 bases lay outside the gene matches. This CDR3 is built from 18 residues. Germline V gives CDR1 MNHNS, CDR2 SASEGT. The CDR3 DNA sequence: TGTGCCAGCAGTAAAGGGACTAGCGGGGGGGCCGATGCAGATACGCAGTATTTT. It yields the protein CASSKGTSGGADADTQYF.

CDR3 region: CASSTRQALNTEAFF. The CDR3 nucleotides read TGTGCCAGCAGCACCAGACAGGCTCTGAACACTGAAGCTTTCTTT. The J gene is TRBJ1-1, the V gene TRBV9; a possible D gene is TRBD1 (6 bases). V gave up 4 bases and J gave up 0 bases, with 13 bases separating them. Germline CDR1 is SGDLS and CDR2 is YYNGEE. The CDR3 runs 15 residues.

V usage is TRBV27 and J usage is TRBJ2-3, with 11 nucleotides matching TRBD2. After removal of 3 bases from V and 9 bases from J, the junction contained 11 bases not matched to a gene. Looked up from germline, CDR1 is MNHEY and CDR2 is SMNVEV (reference sequence). The CDR3 consists of 16 residues. DNA for the CDR3: TGTGCCAGCAGTTTTGGTAATAGCGGGGGGGGGCGGACGCAGTATTTT. Translating gives CASSFGNSGGGRTQYF.

V is TRBV6-5 and J is TRBJ2-7; TRBD2 aligns across 8 bases. CDR3 length: 12 amino acids. V lost 6 bases, J lost 7 bases, and 5 bases stayed unmatched. The germline CDR1 and CDR2 sequences are MNHEY and SVGAGI. The CDR3 coding sequence is TGTGCCAGCAGCACGGGGGGGGATGAGCAGTACTTC. Protein sequence: CASSTGGDEQYF.

The rearrangement joins TRBV4-1 to TRBJ1-1, with a weak D call TRBD1 (6 bases). The CDR3 sequence is 14 residues long. Germline lookup yields CDR1 MGHRA and CDR2 YSYEKL. V was cut by 0 bases and J by 13 bases, with 18 bases left in between. The CDR3 region is CASSQDQGFSRGFF. The CDR3 DNA sequence: TGCGCCAGCAGCCAAGATCAGGGGTTTTCCCGGGGTTTCTTT.

This sequence joins TRBV7-2 and TRBJ2-1, with 9 bases matching TRBD1. Germline V gene lookup returns CDR1 SGHTA and CDR2 FQGNSA. With V trimmed by 3 bases and J by 8 bases, 17 bases remained unmatched. CDR3 size: 18 residues. The CDR3 is CASSLPGQGSPHRDEQFF. CDR3 bases: TGTGCCAGCAGCTTGCCGGGACAGGGAAGCCCACACCGCGATGAGCAGTTCTTC. Supplemented by reference TRBV7-2 and TRBJ2-1, the full variable domain reads GAGVSQSPSNKVTEKGKDVELRCDPISGHTALYWYRQSLGQGLEFLIYFQGNSAPDKSGLPSDRFSAERTGGSVSTLTIQRTQQEDSAVYLCASSLPGQGSPHRDEQFFGPGTRLTVL.

The V and J genes are TRBV6-1 and TRBJ1-5; the match to TRBD1 covers 9 bases. Trimming at V came to 10 bases and at J to 7 bases, leaving 5 bases not matched to a gene. The germline gives CDR1 MNHNS, CDR2 SASEGT. The CDR3 is 12 amino acids. CDR3 protein: CATGTGRQPQHF. CDR3 sequence (DNA): TGTGCCACCGGGACAGGGAGACAGCCCCAGCATTTT.

This clone turned up a few times. The rearrangement links TRBV4-1 to TRBJ1-6; TRBD1 matches 10 bases. V shed 2 bases, J shed 3 bases, and the junction held 16 bases outside the gene matches. CDR1 is MGHRA and CDR2 is YSYEKL in the germline V gene. The CDR3 spans 21 residues. The CDR3 nucleotides read TGCGCCAGCAGCCAACATTCCCGGACCGGGACAGGGGTAGGCTATAATTCACCCCTCCACTTT. This encodes CASSQHSRTGTGVGYNSPLHF.

The chain has TRBV5-1 and TRBJ2-6; D perhaps matches TRBD1 (5 bases). The CDR3 contains 14 residues. V lost 5 bases and J 3 bases, leaving 9 bases between the germline ends. Germline CDR1 reads SGHRS; CDR2 reads YFSETQ. CDR3 sequence (DNA): TGCGCCAGCAGACCTCAGGGTGGGGCCAACGTCCTGACTTTC. Translating gives CASRPQGGANVLTF.

The chain recombines TRBV10-1 with TRBJ2-3, with TRBD2 matching over 10 bases. The junction had 6 bases not matched to a gene; V was cut back by 5 bases and J by 1 base. Germline V gene sequence: CDR1 WNHNN, CDR2 SYGVQD (reference sequence). There are 16 residues in the CDR3. The CDR3 sequence: CASSSYTSGGTDTQYF. In DNA, the CDR3 is TGCGCCAGCAGTTCTTACACTAGCGGGGGCACAGATACGCAGTATTTT.

This sequence joins TRBV25-1 and TRBJ2-7; the match to TRBD2 covers 10 bases. This CDR3 has 15 residues. V was clipped by 3 bases and J by 4 bases; unmatched bases: 6. Germline CDR1 and CDR2: MGHDK and SYGVNS. The CDR3 nucleotides are TGTGCCAGCAGTGAGTTCGGGACTAGCGTGTACGAGCAGTACTTC. Translating gives CASSEFGTSVYEQYF.

This chain uses TRBV4-2 with TRBJ1-1, with 8 bases that match TRBD1. CDR1 and CDR2 (germline): LGHNA, YNFKEQ. Trimming removed 3 bases from V and 2 bases from J; junction bases left unmatched: 2. CDR3 length: 14 residues. This chain's CDR3 is CASSQGQANTEAFF. The CDR3 region has the DNA TGTGCCAGCAGCCAGGGACAGGCAAACACTGAAGCTTTCTTT.

The V call is TRBV15, the J call TRBJ1-1, with a tentative D call TRBD1 (5 bases). Germline V gene lookup returns CDR1 LNHNV and CDR2 YYDKDF (reference sequence). The CDR3 consists of 13 residues. Between the trimmed V and J ends, which lost 6 bases and 5 bases, there was a span of 13 bases. CDR3 protein: CATSHQGRTEAFF. CDR3 coding DNA: TGTGCCACCAGTCACCAGGGTAGGACTGAAGCTTTCTTT.

This clone was seen a single time. The chain carries TRBV9 and TRBJ1-2; tentatively, D is TRBD1 (6 bases). Trimming shortened V by 3 bases and J by 2 bases, and 11 bases separated the two germline ends. CDR1 and CDR2 (germline): SGDLS, YYNGEE. CDR3 length: 14 amino acids. Here the CDR3 DNA reads TGTGCCAGCAGCGAGGGGGTTTCGAACTATGGCTACACCTTC. Encoded protein: CASSEGVSNYGYTF.

V usage is TRBV5-5 and J usage is TRBJ1-1, with D possibly matching TRBD1 (6 bases). Trimming left V 3 bases short and J 0 bases short, with 15 bases between. This CDR3 spans 16 amino acids. Germline V gives CDR1 SGHKS, CDR2 YYEKEE (reference sequence). The CDR3 DNA follows: TGTGCCAGCAGCTCGCCGACCGGGACAATGAACACTGAAGCTTTCTTT. This encodes CASSSPTGTMNTEAFF.

The rearrangement uses TRBV19 and TRBJ2-3; TRBD2 might be the D (6 bases). This CDR3 spans 16 amino acids. V was shortened by 1 base and J by 4 bases, with 15 bases between the two germline ends. In germline, CDR1 is LNHDA, CDR2 SQIVND (reference sequence). In nucleotides, the CDR3 is TGTGCCAGTAGTATAGCCTCGGGACTCCCGGCAGATACGCAGTATTTT. Its translation is CASSIASGLPADTQYF.

With regard to this clone: The sample holds other DNA sequences that translate to the same CDR3. The rearrangement uses TRBV6-5 and TRBJ1-2, with D perhaps TRBD1 (6 bases). Trimming pared 5 bases from V and 4 bases from J, leaving 8 bases between. There are 12 residues in the CDR3. Per the germline V gene, CDR1 is MNHEY and CDR2 is SVGAGI. The CDR3: CASSLQGYGYTF. Written as DNA, the CDR3 is TGTGCCAGCAGTCTACAGGGCTATGGCTACACCTTC.

The chain couples TRBV5-1 to TRBJ2-3; no definite D call. Germline V gives CDR1 SGHRS, CDR2 YFSETQ. V gave up 0 bases and J gave up 7 bases, with 12 bases separating them. The CDR3 sequence is 14 residues long. The DNA for the CDR3 is TGCGCCAGCAGCTTGGGCCCTAATGCGTATACGCAGTATTTT. It encodes CASSLGPNAYTQYF.

The rearrangement links TRBV28 to TRBJ2-7; 11 bases agree with TRBD2. Germline assignment: CDR1 MDHEN and CDR2 SYDVKM. This CDR3 has 14 amino acids. Trimming cost V 4 bases and J 4 bases; bases outside gene matches: 3. CDR3 in amino acids: CASSYSGGEYEQYF. CDR3 coding DNA: TGTGCCAGCAGTTATAGCGGGGGGGAATACGAGCAGTACTTC.

This clone was observed a single time. The chain carries TRBV5-5 and TRBJ2-7, with D possibly TRBD1 on 5 matching bases. The V gene's germline CDR1 is SGHKS and CDR2 YYEKEE (reference sequence). V shed 8 bases and J shed 6 bases, with 24 bases lying between them. This CDR3 contains 15 residues. This CDR3 is CARELSREGLLEQYF. CDR3 bases: TGTGCCAGGGAACTAAGCAGGGAAGGTTTACTCGAGCAGTACTTC. The full variable domain, completed using reference TRBV5-5 and TRBJ2-7, is DAGVTQSPTHLIKTRGQQVTLRCSPISGHKSVSWYQQVLGQGPQFIFQYYEKEERGRGNFPDRFSARQFPNYSSELNVNALLLGDSALYLCARELSREGLLEQYFGPGTRLTVT.

The chain has TRBV6-5 and TRBJ2-3; unclear D gene. The V end lost 5 bases, the J end lost 8 bases, and 8 bases lay between the germline ends. Germline V CDR1 and CDR2: MNHEY, SVGAGI. The CDR3 covers 11 residues. The CDR3 loop reads CASSDTSTQYF. The CDR3 nucleotides are TGTGCCAGCAGTGACACCTCTACGCAGTATTTT.

This sequence joins TRBV6-5 and TRBJ1-2, with 8 bases aligning to TRBD1. CDR3 length: 15 residues. V shed 5 bases and J 7 bases; nucleotides not matched to a gene: 12. CDR1 is MNHEY, CDR2 SVGAGI, per germline. CDR3 amino acids: CASSALTGGRGGYTF. The CDR3 nucleotides are TGTGCCAGCAGTGCACTTACAGGGGGAAGAGGTGGCTACACCTTC.

The V and J genes are TRBV4-1 and TRBJ2-5, with a tentative D call TRBD2 (5 bases). Per the germline V gene, CDR1 is MGHRA and CDR2 is YSYEKL. V lost 1 base and J 4 bases, leaving 19 bases between the germline ends. CDR3 length: 17 residues. CDR3 coding DNA: TGCGCCAGCAGCCAAGGAAGCCGGGAAGTTGGGTTAGAGACCCAGTACTTC. Translation: CASSQGSREVGLETQYF.

The genes are TRBV18 and TRBJ1-2, with TRBD1 as a possible D gene (5 bases). In germline, CDR1 is KGHSH, CDR2 LQKENI. The CDR3 has 14 amino acids. V lost 3 bases and J 5 bases, leaving 13 bases between the germline ends. The CDR3 DNA reads TGTGCCAGCTCACCTCCGGGACTCACTTATGGCTACACCTTC. Protein sequence: CASSPPGLTYGYTF.

This chain joins TRBV6-4 and TRBJ2-5; TRBD1 might be the D (5 bases). Germline assignment: CDR1 MRHNA and CDR2 SNTAGT. Trimming removed 4 bases at V and 2 bases at J, with 8 bases between. This CDR3 comprises 13 residues. The CDR3 spells CASSVTGQETQYF. CDR3 coding DNA: TGTGCCAGCAGTGTTACAGGTCAAGAGACCCAGTACTTC.

This sequence joins TRBV27 and TRBJ2-5, with a weak D call TRBD1 (6 bases). The J call may be incorrect, as the DNA end agrees better with TRBJ2-7. CDR1 is MNHEY, CDR2 SMNVEV, per germline (reference sequence). CDR3 length: 15 residues. The CDR3 coding sequence is TGTGCCAGCAGTTTATACCCCCAGGGGCCCTACGAGCAGTACTTC. Its translation: CASSLYPQGPYEQYF.

This clone came up once. The CDR3: CASTFRQNGELFF. As DNA, the CDR3 is TGTGCCAGCACCTTTAGACAGAACGGGGAGCTGTTTTTT. The chain joins TRBV6-1 to TRBJ2-2; D may be TRBD1 (5 bases). This CDR3 spans 13 amino acids. The germline V and J ends were trimmed by 7 bases and 7 bases, with 13 bases remaining between them. Germline V gene lookup returns CDR1 MNHNS and CDR2 SASEGT.

This clone was detected only a few times. At the DNA level, this CDR3 is encoded by other sequences in the same sample as well. J is TRBJ2-2 and V is TRBV5-6; D remains unclear. V was trimmed by 5 bases and J by 6 bases, leaving 8 bases between them. Germline V gives CDR1 SGHDT, CDR2 YYEEEE. This CDR3 region has 12 residues. The CDR3 nucleotides are TGTGCCAGCAGTTGGAGTTCCGGGGAGCTGTTTTTT. Its protein is CASSWSSGELFF.